This T cell receptor beta chain was recovered during a study of T-cell reconstitution after alpha-beta-depleted transplantation in children. Study observations and caveats: A year post-transplant, T-cell counts and diversity derived mostly from newly produced T cells.

The V and J ends lost 5 bases and 8 bases, in that order; junction bases with no gene match: 18. This CDR3 is 18 amino acids long. Unique molecular identifiers were used in preparing the TCRbeta library. In TCRdb, the PCR reads were re-called with MiXCR into one record per CDR3 protein. The table shows around 190,000 distinct CDR3 sequences, with 6.6% occurring only once. This clonotype was counted between two and nine times. Its antigen is not identified. This specimen was PBMCs, taken before TCRalphabeta/CD19-depleted stem cell transplant. The J gene is TRBJ2-1, the V gene TRBV12-3 or TRBV12-4; TRBD2 matches at 10 bases. The sequence was collected from a boy younger than 10 with acute lymphoblastic leukemia, due to receive a stem cell transplant. Here the CDR3 reads CASSTPPRLAGAGDEQFF. The CDR3 DNA is TGTGCCAGCAGTACACCTCCGAGACTAGCGGGTGCAGGGGATGAGCAGTTCTTC.